The 9 T cell receptor beta chains listed next were all sequenced from one sample in a study of blood T cell repertoires in COVID-19. Some clones are missing from TCRdb's copy, which holds only in-frame ones; the method was immunoSEQ multiplex PCR. This repertoire shows roughly 220,000 clones, approximately 83% found once; its top ten account for approximately 2.9%. Sequenced: peripheral blood. These receptors originate from a woman under 40 who had recovered from COVID-19.

The chain employs TRBV10-2 and TRBJ2-1, with 11 bases matching TRBD2. Per germline, CDR1 WSHSY and CDR2 SAAADI. The CDR3 sequence is 15 residues long. The ends lost 7 bases at V and 8 bases at J; junction bases unmatched: 10. The CDR3 here is CASNELAGVSHEQFF. The CDR3 bases are TGCGCCAGCAACGAACTAGCGGGAGTAAGCCATGAGCAGTTCTTC.

The rearrangement joins TRBV11-2 to TRBJ2-1; perhaps TRBD2 as D (6 bases). V lost 0 bases to trimming and J lost 4 bases, with 10 bases between them. Looked up from germline, CDR1 is SGHAT and CDR2 is FQNNGV. The CDR3 extends over 15 amino acids. CDR3 nucleotide sequence: TGTGCCAGCAGCTTAGAGGGTAGCGGTTACAATGAGCAGTTCTTC. This translates into CASSLEGSGYNEQFF.

The V gene is TRBV11-2, the J gene TRBJ1-2, with a tentative D call TRBD1 (6 bases). The V end was cut by 5 bases, the J end by 13 bases, with 20 bases between. Germline V CDR1 and CDR2: SGHAT, FQNNGV. This CDR3 has 13 amino acids. Here the CDR3 reads CASSTAGARSGTF. The CDR3 bases are TGTGCCAGCAGCACCGCAGGGGCGCGGTCTGGCACCTTC.

The V and J genes are TRBV18 and TRBJ2-7, with a weak D call TRBD1 (5 bases). There are 14 residues in the CDR3. The V gene's germline CDR1 is KGHSH and CDR2 LQKENI. V was shortened by 3 bases and J by 3 bases, with 12 bases between the two germline ends. This CDR3 is CASSPPQGGYEQYF. In DNA, the CDR3 is TGTGCCAGCTCACCCCCCCAGGGCGGCTACGAGCAGTACTTC.

The chain combines TRBV3-1 (or the pseudogene TRBV3-2) with TRBJ1-1, with unresolved D. The V end was cut by 0 bases, the J end by 4 bases, with 6 bases between. Germline lookup yields CDR1 LGHDT and CDR2 YNNKEL (reference sequence). This CDR3 has 13 residues. CDR3 sequence reads: CASSQEEGTEAFF. The CDR3 region has the DNA TGTGCCAGCAGCCAAGAAGAGGGCACTGAAGCTTTCTTT.

The genes are TRBV6-5 and TRBJ2-1, with a weak D call TRBD1 (6 bases). CDR1 MNHEY and CDR2 SVGAGI come from the germline V gene. The CDR3 is made up of 14 amino acids. The ends were cut back, 8 bases at V and 4 bases at J, with 15 bases in the middle. CDR3 sequence reads: CASHRDMPYNEQFF. CDR3 sequence (DNA): TGTGCCAGCCACCGGGACATGCCTTACAATGAGCAGTTCTTC.

V usage is TRBV6-6 and J usage is TRBJ1-2; a weak D match, TRBD1 (5 bases). Germline values: CDR1 MNHNY, CDR2 SVGAGI (reference sequence). CDR3 size: 14 residues. Trimming removed 6 bases at V and 4 bases at J, with 15 bases between. The CDR3 sequence: CASRNGPGGYGYTF. The DNA of the CDR3 is TGTGCCAGCAGGAACGGGCCGGGGGGCTATGGCTACACCTTC.

The chain links TRBV25-1 to TRBJ2-2; 8 bases align to TRBD2. CDR3 length equals 17 residues. V lost 0 bases and J lost 6; bases outside the gene matches: 9. Per the germline V gene, CDR1 is MGHDK and CDR2 is SYGVNS. The CDR3 protein is CASSEYTGGTLAGELFF. The CDR3, as DNA: TGTGCCAGCAGTGAATACACGGGAGGGACCCTTGCCGGGGAGCTGTTTTTT.

This clone was recorded only once. CDR3 amino acids: CSVAVRFTQGEETQYF. In nucleotides, the CDR3 is TGCAGCGTTGCCGTCAGATTTACCCAGGGCGAAGAGACCCAGTACTTC. The chain joins TRBV29-1 to TRBJ2-5, with TRBD1 as a possible D gene (5 bases). Between the trimmed V and J ends, which lost 4 bases and 3 bases, there was a span of 21 bases. CDR1 is SQVTM, CDR2 ANQGSEA, per germline. The CDR3 sequence is 16 residues long.